The present T cell receptor (beta chain) was sequenced within a study of radiation and T cells in renal cell carcinoma. This CDR3 region has 20 residues. The trim removed 0 bases at V and 0 bases at J, leaving 11 bases unmatched. The germline CDR1 and CDR2 sequences are MNHNS and SASEGT. TCRdb's copy holds only in-frame clones and misses some; the assay was immunoSEQ multiplex PCR. In the table there are 100,000 to 150,000 clones, roughly 85% of which are singletons. The time point is: baseline pretreatment blood. Treatment given: 15 Gy SBRT to primary tumor, nephrectomy 4 weeks later. Serial blood draws occurred at baseline and 2 and 4 weeks post-SBRT.

The sample in question was blood, obtained from a patient whose treatment included radiotherapy and nephrectomy. The receptor comes from a woman aged 55-69 years with renal cell carcinoma. The chain joins TRBV6-1 to TRBJ1-5; 10 bases match TRBD1. The CDR3 spells CASSEAPGQGRPYSNQPQHF. Here the CDR3 DNA reads TGTGCCAGCAGTGAAGCGCCGGGACAGGGGCGCCCATATAGCAATCAGCCCCAGCATTTT.